Listed below are T cell receptor beta chains from one sample, sequenced in a study of technical replicates of blood from several donors. Produced via immunoSEQ multiplex PCR; TCRdb's table is partial and in-frame only. The sample lists some 60,000 clones, roughly 91% occurring once. Sequencing was performed on PBMCs. These receptors were collected from a human donor in good health. Some clones in this sample may be carry-over from other donors' samples. Both conserved end residues are part of each CDR3. D genes are given only for firm matches. Part of the rows lack a size; the others show once, few, many or a class for expanded clones.

D gene	V gene	clone size	CDR3 length	J gene	CDR3 DNA	CDR3 protein
TRBD1	TRBV7-9	NA	15	TRBJ2-7	TGTGCCAGCAGCGAACAAGGGGGCGGCGGGTACGAGCAGTACTTC	CASSEQGGGGYEQYF
NA	TRBV29-1	NA	12	TRBJ2-7	TGCAGCGTTGGGCAGGGTGGCTACGAGCAGTACTTC	CSVGQGGYEQYF
NA	TRBV6-5	NA	15	TRBJ1-1	TGTGCCAGCAGTTACTCTGCAGGGCCGAACACTGAAGCTTTCTTT	CASSYSAGPNTEAFF
NA	TRBV2	once	13	TRBJ2-7	TGTGCCAGCAGGGACAGACAGCCCTACGAGCAGTACTTC	CASRDRQPYEQYF
NA	TRBV27	NA	14	TRBJ1-5	TGTGCCAGCAGTTCGACAGTTAGCAATCAGCCCCAGCATTTT	CASSSTVSNQPQHF
TRBD1	TRBV29-1	NA	13	TRBJ2-5	TGCAGCGTTGAATCAGGGACAGGGCAGACCCAGTACTTC	CSVESGTGQTQYF
TRBD1	TRBV5-6	NA	14	TRBJ2-5	TGTGCCAGCAGCGGGGACAGTATAGGAGAGACCCAGTACTTC	CASSGDSIGETQYF
NA	TRBV15	NA	16	TRBJ1-6	TGTGCCACCAGCAGAGATAAGGGACTGCGATTTTCACCCCTCCACTTT	CATSRDKGLRFSPLHF
NA	TRBV6-1	NA	15	TRBJ1-1	TGTGCCAGCAGAGGGATTAATACAGGGCGGACTGAAGCTTTCTTT	CASRGINTGRTEAFF
TRBD1	TRBV9	NA	13	TRBJ1-2	TGTGCCAGCAGCTTGGACAGGGGCGGGGGCTACACCTTC	CASSLDRGGGYTF
TRBD1	TRBV5-6	NA	18	TRBJ1-5	TGTGCCAGCAGCTTGGGCCTATTGACAGGGGGCGCGGGTCAGCCCCAGCATTTT	CASSLGLLTGGAGQPQHF
TRBD2	TRBV7-9	NA	15	TRBJ2-2	TGTGCCAGCAGCCTGATTGGGGGGGTGACCGGGGAGCTGTTTTTT	CASSLIGGVTGELFF
NA	TRBV7-5	NA	19	TRBJ2-6	TGTGTCAGAGTCCCGAGTGAGGTGGGGCTAGACTCTGGGGCCAACGTCCTGACTTTC	CVRVPSEVGLDSGANVLTF
TRBD2	TRBV29-1	NA	15	TRBJ2-7	TGCAGCGTTGTACTAGCGGGCCCCTCCTCCTACGAGCAGTACTTC	CSVVLAGPSSYEQYF
NA	TRBV4-1	NA	15	TRBJ2-2	TGCGCCAGCAGCCAGATGACTGCGAACACCGGGGAGCTGTTTTTT	CASSQMTANTGELFF
TRBD2	TRBV5-6	NA	15	TRBJ2-1	TGTGCCAGCAGCCCCCAACTAGCGGACTACAATGAGCAGTTCTTC	CASSPQLADYNEQFF
TRBD2	TRBV7-8	NA	14	TRBJ2-1	TGTGCCAGCAGCTTTAGCGGGAGGCTGTATGAGCAGTTCTTC	CASSFSGRLYEQFF
NA	TRBV28	NA	9	TRBJ1-2	TGTGGCCTAGGGGATGGCTACACCTTC	CGLGDGYTF
TRBD2	TRBV4-3	NA	15	TRBJ2-1	TGCGCCAGCAGCCCCCGGGTAGCGGGAGATGGAGAGCAGTTCTTC	CASSPRVAGDGEQFF
NA	TRBV30	once	12	TRBJ1-3	TGTGCCGGACTCCCACGTGGAAACACCATATATTTT	CAGLPRGNTIYF
TRBD1	TRBV6-5	NA	15	TRBJ1-6	TGTGCCAGCAGCCGAGGACAGGACGGTAATTCACCCCTCCACTTT	CASSRGQDGNSPLHF
NA	TRBV12-2	NA	16	TRBJ2-7	TGTGCAAGTCGCTTAATAAGAACCGGGACTACGTGGGAGCAGTACTTC	CASRLIRTGTTWEQYF
NA	TRBV6-5	NA	13	TRBJ1-2	TGTGCCAGCAGTTACCGGGGGGCGAGGGGCTACACCTTC	CASSYRGARGYTF
TRBD2	TRBV7-8	NA	16	TRBJ2-3	TGTGCCAGCAGCCCACCGGGCGGGAGGGCAACAGATACGCAGTATTTT	CASSPPGGRATDTQYF
NA	TRBV4-1	NA	18	TRBJ2-7	TGCGCCAGCAGCCAAGCCCACGGAAGGGGCGGCCAGAGCTACGAGCAGTACTTC	CASSQAHGRGGQSYEQYF
NA	TRBV6-1	NA	13	TRBJ2-7	TGTGCCAGCAGTGAAGACCTTACAGGCGAGCAGTACTTC	CASSEDLTGEQYF
TRBD2	TRBV2	few	13	TRBJ2-1	TGTGCCAGCAAAGGGGCGGGGGAGCGGGAGCAGTTCTTC	CASKGAGEREQFF
NA	TRBV11-2	NA	12	TRBJ2-5	TGTGCCAGCAGCTTAGGGGCAGAGACCCAGTACTTC	CASSLGAETQYF